Listed below are T cell receptor beta chains from one sample, sequenced in a study of blood T cell repertoires in COVID-19. Assay: immunoSEQ multiplex PCR; the TCRdb copy retains only in-frame clones and omits some. This table has about 170,000 clones, 65% to 90% appearing once. Sequencing was performed on peripheral blood. The receptor set was obtained from a woman in her thirties or forties with COVID-19, enrolled during active disease. The CDR3 runs from the conserved cysteine through the conserved F or W. A D gene is named only where the DNA matches it firmly. Some rows mark clone size as missing; the rest say once, few, many or name a class of expanded clone.

v_gene	abundance	d_gene	j_gene	CDR3nt	CDR3aa
TRBV15	-	-	TRBJ2-3	TGTGCCACCAGCAGGGAAACAGATTCTAGCACAGATACGCAGTATTTT	CATSRETDSSTDTQYF
TRBV3-1/TRBV3-2	-	-	TRBJ1-1	TGTGCCAGCACTAATCAGGGAAGACTGAACACTGAAGCTTTCTTT	CASTNQGRLNTEAFF
TRBV2	once	TRBD2	TRBJ2-1	TGCGCCAAGGAAGCGGGGGGACTAAACAATGAGCAGTTCTTC	CAKEAGGLNNEQFF
TRBV7-3	-	TRBD2	TRBJ2-1	TGTGCCAGCAGCTTAACCAGCGGGAGTGCCTACAATGAGCAGTTCTTC	CASSLTSGSAYNEQFF
TRBV18	-	-	TRBJ2-1	TGTGCCAGCTCACCCGACAGCTCCAACTACAATGAGCAGTTCTTC	CASSPDSSNYNEQFF
TRBV20-1	-	-	TRBJ2-3	TGCAGTGCTAGTGTTCCGTCTATCACAGATACGCAGTATTTT	CSASVPSITDTQYF
TRBV20-1	-	-	TRBJ1-6	TGCAGTGCTAGTAAGGCTTGGGCAAACCCTAATTCACCCCTCCACTTT	CSASKAWANPNSPLHF
TRBV18	once	TRBD2	TRBJ2-3	TGTGCCAGCTCACCACCCGGGGTAGCGGGGCGCACAGATACGCAGTATTTT	CASSPPGVAGRTDTQYF
TRBV6-5	few	TRBD1	TRBJ1-1	TGTGCCAGCAGTAGGGACAGGGGATTGAACACTGAAGCTTTCTTT	CASSRDRGLNTEAFF
TRBV4-1	-	TRBD1	TRBJ2-2	TGCGCCAGCAGCCATACAGGGGGTACCGGGGAGCTGTTTTTT	CASSHTGGTGELFF
TRBV27	-	TRBD1	TRBJ1-2	TGTGCCAGCAGTTTAATAGTAGGAGGGGGCGGCTTAGGGGTTTATGGCTACACCTTC	CASSLIVGGGGLGVYGYTF
TRBV28	many	-	TRBJ2-2	TGTGCCAGCAGCCCAGGGGGGACGGACACCGGGGAGCTGTTTTTT	CASSPGGTDTGELFF
TRBV10-3	-	TRBD1	TRBJ2-1	TGTGCCATCAGTGAGCCGACAGGGGTGAGCTACAATGAGCAGTTCTTC	CAISEPTGVSYNEQFF
TRBV6-5	-	TRBD1	TRBJ1-2	TGTGCCAGCAGCAGACAGGGAGGCGCTGGCTACACCTTC	CASSRQGGAGYTF
TRBV9	-	TRBD1	TRBJ2-5	TGTGCCAGCAGCCGGGGACAGGGGTTAGTGACCCAGTACTTC	CASSRGQGLVTQYF
TRBV11-1	-	-	TRBJ1-1	TGTGCCAGCAGCCCAAATTCATACAGGGAAACTGAAGCTTTCTTT	CASSPNSYRETEAFF
TRBV10-3	-	TRBD1	TRBJ2-1	TGTGCCATCAGTGAGGACAGGGGCGATGAGCAGTTCTTC	CAISEDRGDEQFF
TRBV7-3	few	TRBD2	TRBJ2-7	TGTGCCAGCAGCTTAACGGTGGTAGCGGGAGCCCACGAGCAGTACTTC	CASSLTVVAGAHEQYF
TRBV23-1	once	TRBD1	TRBJ2-1	TGCGCCAGGGTCACAGGGGGTATTTACAATGAGCAGTTCTTC	CARVTGGIYNEQFF
TRBV6-1	-	-	TRBJ1-5	TGTGCCAGCAGTGAAGGGCGTGGAGGGATTCAGCCCCAGCATTTT	CASSEGRGGIQPQHF
TRBV5-1	-	-	TRBJ2-1	TGCGCCAGCAGCCTGGAAGCGGGACATAAGCAGTTCTTC	CASSLEAGHKQFF
TRBV30	-	-	TRBJ2-1	TGTGCCTGGGGTGATAGCTCTAGAAGGTCCTACAATGAGCAGTTCTTC	CAWGDSSRRSYNEQFF
TRBV7-9	-	TRBD2	TRBJ2-1	TGTGCCAGCAGCGCCCCTAGCGGGGTCTACAATGAGCAGTTCTTC	CASSAPSGVYNEQFF
TRBV28	once	-	TRBJ1-1	TGTGCCAGCAGTACCGCGGGGCAGAACACTGAAGCTTTCTTT	CASSTAGQNTEAFF
TRBV7-2	few	-	TRBJ2-2	TGTGCCAGCAGCCTCCGTCGGGAGCTGTTTTTT	CASSLRRELFF